The 32 T cell receptor beta chains in this list originate from one sample, sequenced in a study of CD8+ T cells in alopecia areata. RNA was extracted and reverse transcribed into cDNA as the sequencing template. Clones were read by immunoSEQ multiplex PCR, and TCRdb kept only the in-frame ones, dropping some. This sample carries 150,000 to 180,000 clones, 45% to 55% of them seen once, and the ten largest clones take just under 20%. This specimen consisted of CD8+ T cells sorted from blood, obtained at week 0. The receptors stem from a human donor with alopecia areata.

The chain is built from TRBV27 and TRBJ2-1, with 8 bases fitting TRBD1. CDR3 size: 14 residues. J gave up 9 bases and V 2 bases, and 6 bases lay outside the gene matches. Germline lookup yields CDR1 MNHEY and CDR2 SMNVEV (reference sequence). CDR3 sequence reads: CASSLVQGAVEQFF. As DNA, the CDR3 is TGTGCCAGCAGTTTAGTGCAGGGGGCGGTTGAGCAGTTCTTC.

This clone appeared a single time. The chain joins TRBV6-1 to TRBJ2-7; 12 bases align to TRBD2. V lost 0 bases, J lost 3 bases, and 3 bases stayed unmatched. Germline CDR1 MNHNS, CDR2 SASEGT. The CDR3 has 16 residues. The CDR3 here is CASSEAGLAGLYEQYF. The CDR3 DNA reads as TGTGCCAGCAGTGAAGCGGGACTAGCGGGCCTCTACGAGCAGTACTTC.

This clone came up a few times. J is TRBJ1-2 and V is TRBV6-5; TRBD1 matches 9 bases. The CDR3 contains 15 residues. V dropped 0 bases and J dropped 3; count of bases not matched to a gene: 2. CDR1 is MNHEY, CDR2 SVGAGI, per germline. CDR3 sequence: CASSYSRQGDYGYTF. Here the CDR3 DNA reads TGTGCCAGCAGTTACTCGAGACAGGGGGACTATGGCTACACCTTC.

V and J are TRBV7-9 and TRBJ2-2; D is undetermined. This CDR3 spans 13 amino acids. CDR1 and CDR2 from the germline V gene are SEHNR and FQNEAQ (reference sequence). Trimming pared 5 bases from V and 4 bases from J, leaving 8 bases between. The CDR3 loop reads CASSQGPTGELFF. CDR3 coding DNA: TGTGCCAGCAGCCAAGGACCCACCGGGGAGCTGTTTTTT.

V and J are TRBV9 and TRBJ1-6; 9 bases agree with TRBD1. V shed 3 bases, J shed 7 bases, and the junction held 2 bases outside the gene matches. The CDR3 length is 14 residues. The germline V gene has CDR1 SGDLS and CDR2 YYNGEE. The CDR3: CASSAGTGNSPLHF. The CDR3 coding sequence is TGTGCCAGCAGCGCCGGGACAGGGAATTCACCCCTCCACTTT.

This clone was found a few times. The V gene is TRBV7-8, the J gene TRBJ2-4; TRBD2 aligns across 7 bases. Trimming removed 1 base from V and 6 bases from J; junction bases left unmatched: 6. The CDR3 extends over 15 amino acids. The germline V gene encodes CDR1 SGHVS and CDR2 FQNEAQ. The CDR3: CASSLVREGPNIQYF. The CDR3 region has the DNA TGTGCCAGCAGCTTAGTGAGGGAGGGTCCAAACATTCAGTACTTC. Supplemented by reference TRBV7-8 and TRBJ2-4, the full variable domain reads GAGVSQSPRYKVAKRGQDVALRCDPISGHVSLFWYQQALGQGPEFLTYFQNEAQLDKSGLPSDRFFAERPEGSVSTLKIQRTQQEDSAVYLCASSLVREGPNIQYFGAGTRLSVL.

The CDR3 loop reads CASSQRRGTEAFF. The CDR3 bases are TGCGCCAGCAGCCAACGCAGGGGCACTGAAGCTTTCTTT. The chain uses TRBV4-3 and TRBJ1-1, with D perhaps TRBD1 (6 bases). Trimming stripped 2 bases from V and 4 bases from J, with 8 bases between. The germline CDR1 and CDR2 sequences are LGHNA and YSLEER. The CDR3 is 13 residues long.

Details on this clone: Other DNA sequences in this specimen translate into the identical CDR3. The rearrangement links TRBV9 to TRBJ2-3; D may be TRBD2 (5 bases). CDR1 and CDR2 from the germline V gene are SGDLS and YYNGEE. Between the trimmed V and J ends, which lost 2 bases and 2 bases, there was a span of 6 bases. This CDR3 has 13 residues. The CDR3 sequence is CASSVGDTDTQYF. For the CDR3, the DNA is TGTGCCAGCAGCGTGGGAGACACAGATACGCAGTATTTT.

J is TRBJ2-5 and V is TRBV13; D is undetermined. This CDR3 is built from 15 residues. Germline CDR1 reads PRHDT; CDR2 reads FYEKMQ (reference sequence). Trimming shortened V by 2 bases and J by 4 bases, and 14 bases separated the two germline ends. The CDR3 DNA follows: TGTGCCAGCAGCTTATCCGGGCAGATCGGAGAGACCCAGTACTTC. Its translation: CASSLSGQIGETQYF.

This clone showed up just a few times. The CDR3 bases are TGCAGCGTTGGAGCGAACACCGGGGAGCTGTTTTTT. The encoded protein is CSVGANTGELFF. The V call is TRBV29-1, the J call TRBJ2-2; no clear D. This CDR3 contains 12 residues. Germline CDR1 SQVTM, CDR2 ANQGSEA. Trimming took 4 bases from V and 0 from J, leaving 3 bases between them.

The chain employs TRBV7-3 and TRBJ1-1, with D maybe TRBD1 (5 bases). The CDR3 sequence is 16 residues long. Germline V gives CDR1 SGHTA, CDR2 FQGTGA. V lost 1 base, J lost 1 base, and 13 bases lay in between. Here the CDR3 reads CASSLKRQGENTEAFF. The CDR3 DNA sequence: TGTGCCAGCAGCTTAAAACGCCAGGGCGAGAACACTGAAGCTTTCTTT.

V is TRBV5-1 and J is TRBJ1-1, with 9 bases identical to TRBD1. Germline values: CDR1 SGHRS, CDR2 YFSETQ. Trimming removed 0 bases from V and 1 base from J; junction bases left unmatched: 1. This CDR3 is built from 15 residues. The CDR3 nucleotides are TGCGCCAGCAGCTTGGAGGGACAGGGGAACACTGAAGCTTTCTTT. Protein: CASSLEGQGNTEAFF.

The count of this clone is one. The rearrangement links TRBV9 to TRBJ2-1; 11 bases agree with TRBD1. Losses at the gene ends were 2 bases for V and 8 bases for J; bases not matched to a gene: 12. Germline lookup yields CDR1 SGDLS and CDR2 YYNGEE. The CDR3 consists of 17 residues. CDR3: CASSVSRDRGADYEQFF. The CDR3 region has the DNA TGTGCCAGCAGCGTGTCCCGGGACAGGGGGGCAGATTATGAGCAGTTCTTC.

The chain joins TRBV5-6 to TRBJ2-1; perhaps D is TRBD1 or TRBD2 (5 bases each). The CDR3 has 14 amino acids. CDR1 is SGHDT and CDR2 is YYEEEE in the germline V gene. V lost 2 bases to trimming and J lost 0 bases, with 6 bases between them. The CDR3: CASSFGASYNEQFF. DNA for the CDR3: TGTGCCAGCAGCTTCGGGGCCTCCTACAATGAGCAGTTCTTC. Drawing the rest from reference TRBV5-6 and TRBJ2-1, the complete variable domain is DAGVTQSPTHLIKTRGQQVTLRCSPKSGHDTVSWYQQALGQGPQFIFQYYEEEERQRGNFPDRFSGHQFPNYSSELNVNALLLGDSALYLCASSFGASYNEQFFGPGTRLTVL.

A few counts support this clone. J is TRBJ2-7 and V is TRBV6-5; weak D call: TRBD2 (7 bases). Trimming pared 6 bases from V and 2 bases from J, leaving 8 bases between. This CDR3 contains 12 residues. CDR1 and CDR2 from the germline V gene are MNHEY and SVGAGI. The CDR3 bases are TGTGCCAGCAGAGGGGGGGCCTACGAGCAGTACTTC. Protein: CASRGGAYEQYF.

The rearrangement links TRBV10-2 to TRBJ1-1; D ambiguous. CDR3 length: 12 residues. With 0 bases removed from V and 4 bases from J, the gap between germline ends came to 3 bases. The V gene's germline CDR1 is WSHSY and CDR2 SAAADI. CDR3: CASSESRTEAFF. As DNA, the CDR3 is TGCGCCAGCAGTGAGTCACGCACTGAAGCTTTCTTT.

Only a few counts were recorded for this clone. Other DNA sequences within the sample encode an identical CDR3. The chain has TRBV29-1 and TRBJ2-7, with D tentatively TRBD2 (6 bases). The CDR3 is 13 residues long. CDR1 and CDR2 from the germline V gene are SQVTM and ANQGSEA. Trimming left V 1 base short and J 2 bases short, with 9 bases between. The CDR3 bases are TGCAGCGTTGAAGGAGGAGGGACCTACGAGCAGTACTTC. Amino acid sequence: CSVEGGGTYEQYF.

This clone was counted only a few times. The J gene is TRBJ2-1, the V gene TRBV2, with TRBD1 matching 7 bases. CDR1 SNHLY and CDR2 FYNNEI come from the germline V gene. V shed 10 bases, J shed 8 bases, and the junction held 14 bases outside the gene matches. This CDR3 has 14 amino acids. This chain's CDR3 is CATSFKGAADEQFF. In DNA form, the CDR3 reads TGTGCCACCTCTTTCAAGGGGGCGGCCGATGAGCAGTTCTTC. Full variable domain (missing parts from reference TRBV2 and TRBJ2-1): EPEVTQTPSHQVTQMGQEVILRCVPISNHLYFYWYRQILGQKVEFLVSFYNNEISEKSEIFDDQFSVERPDGSNFTLKIRSTKLEDSAMYFCATSFKGAADEQFFGPGTRLTVL.

The V and J genes are TRBV29-1 and TRBJ1-1; D is undetermined. Germline-derived CDR1 and CDR2 are SQVTM and ANQGSEA. CDR3 length: 11 amino acids. CDR3 in amino acids: CSGDDGSEAFF. CDR3 nucleotides: TGCAGTGGGGATGATGGCAGTGAAGCTTTCTTT. Drawing the rest from reference TRBV29-1 and TRBJ1-1, the complete variable domain is SAVISQKPSRDICQRGTSLTIQCQVDSQVTMMFWYRQQPGQSLTLIATANQGSEATYESGFVIDKFPISRPNLTFSTLTVSNMSPEDSSIYLCSGDDGSEAFFGQGTRLTVV.

The rearrangement joins TRBV4-3 to TRBJ2-5, with a tentative D call TRBD1 (6 bases). V dropped 0 bases and J dropped 1 base, with 15 bases sitting between them. Germline V gives CDR1 LGHNA, CDR2 YSLEER. The CDR3 extends over 17 amino acids. Here the CDR3 DNA reads TGCGCCAGCAGCCAAGATCGCCCCGGACAGCGCCAAGAGACCCAGTACTTC. Translating gives CASSQDRPGQRQETQYF.

The rearrangement joins TRBV9 to TRBJ2-3; D remains unclear. V lost 5 bases, J lost 4 bases, and 20 bases lay in between. The length of the CDR3 is 16 residues. From germline, CDR1 is SGDLS and CDR2 YYNGEE. The CDR3 DNA reads as TGTGCCAGCAGAGCGACTGACTTTGCAAACGCAGATACGCAGTATTTT. It is translated as CASRATDFANADTQYF. Using reference TRBV9 and TRBJ2-3 for the parts outside the CDR3, the full variable domain is DSGVTQTPKHLITATGQRVTLRCSPRSGDLSVYWYQQSLDQGLQFLIQYYNGEERAKGNILERFSAQQFPDLHSELNLSSLELGDSALYFCASRATDFANADTQYFGPGTRLTVL.

The rearrangement uses TRBV7-8 and TRBJ2-2, with 10 bases aligning to TRBD1. V lost 6 bases, J lost 1 base, and 5 bases stayed unmatched. The CDR3 extends over 16 amino acids. Germline V gene sequence: CDR1 SGHVS, CDR2 FQNEAQ. DNA of the CDR3: TGTGCCAGCAGACTTGGGACAGGGGAGAACACCGGGGAGCTGTTTTTT. Protein sequence: CASRLGTGENTGELFF.

The rearrangement uses TRBV29-1 and TRBJ2-1; D uncertain. CDR1 is SQVTM, CDR2 ANQGSEA, per germline. V gave up 3 bases and J gave up 8 bases, with 11 bases separating them. The CDR3 runs to 12 residues. CDR3: CSVEYSGDEQFF. As DNA, the CDR3 is TGCAGCGTTGAGTATAGTGGGGATGAGCAGTTCTTC.

The V and J genes are TRBV14 and TRBJ1-6; the D is unclear. The germline V and J ends were trimmed by 4 bases and 14 bases, with 15 bases remaining between them. CDR3 length equals 13 residues. The germline V gene encodes CDR1 SGHDN and CDR2 FVKESK. The CDR3, as DNA: TGTGCCAGCAGCCCCTTCGCTCCCCCTACCCTCCACTTT. Protein: CASSPFAPPTLHF.

CDR3 in amino acids: CAWGPGSDTEAFF. CDR3 in DNA: TGTGCCTGGGGGCCGGGCAGTGACACTGAAGCTTTCTTT. This sequence joins TRBV30 and TRBJ1-1, with D uncertain. The CDR3 runs to 13 residues. V lost 5 bases, J lost 3 bases, and 13 bases lay in between. Germline CDR1 GTSNPN, CDR2 SVGIG (reference sequence).

V is TRBV9 and J is TRBJ2-3; 12 bases fit TRBD2. Germline V gene sequence: CDR1 SGDLS, CDR2 YYNGEE. Unmatched junction bases numbered 5, after V lost 3 bases and J lost 0 bases. This CDR3 contains 17 residues. The CDR3 DNA sequence: TGTGCCAGCAGCGCCCAACTAGCGGGGGGAAGCACAGATACGCAGTATTTT. The encoded protein is CASSAQLAGGSTDTQYF.

CDR3: CASSQEPEGRSPLHF. The CDR3 bases are TGCGCCAGCAGCCAAGAACCTGAGGGTCGTTCACCCCTCCACTTT. The rearrangement joins TRBV4-3 to TRBJ1-6, with D uncertain. Per the germline V gene, CDR1 is LGHNA and CDR2 is YSLEER. This CDR3 has 15 amino acids. V shed 0 bases and J shed 9 bases, with 12 bases lying between them.

J is TRBJ1-5 and V is TRBV28, with no clear D. The CDR3 extends over 14 amino acids. CDR1 and CDR2 (germline): MDHEN, SYDVKM. Trimming took 7 bases from V and 5 from J, leaving 15 bases between them. The CDR3 DNA reads as TGTGCCAGCATCCCTGGCAGGCTGGATCAGCCCCAGCATTTT. Amino acids: CASIPGRLDQPQHF.

This chain joins TRBV5-6 and TRBJ2-7; maybe TRBD1 (5 bases). CDR1 SGHDT and CDR2 YYEEEE come from the germline V gene. CDR3 size: 13 residues. Trimming took 5 bases from V and 3 from J, leaving 12 bases between them. The CDR3 loop is CASSWVGDYEQYF. In nucleotides, the CDR3 is TGTGCCAGCAGTTGGGTAGGGGACTACGAGCAGTACTTC.

The chain employs TRBV27 and TRBJ2-2, with TRBD2 matching 9 bases. Trimming cost V 5 bases and J 6 bases; bases outside gene matches: 7. The germline gives CDR1 MNHEY, CDR2 SMNVEV (reference sequence). The CDR3 has 15 residues. The CDR3 DNA reads TGTGCCAGCAGTCCGGACGCGGGAGGGTCCGGGGAGCTGTTTTTT. It encodes CASSPDAGGSGELFF.

This clone showed up just a few times. This chain connects TRBV6-4 to TRBJ2-1, with TRBD2 identical over 9 bases. The CDR3 contains 15 residues. Germline assignment: CDR1 MRHNA and CDR2 SNTAGT. Germline trimming cut 0 bases from V and 9 bases from J; bases unmatched to any gene: 6. The CDR3 is CASSDSGTSIGEQFF. CDR3 bases: TGTGCCAGCAGTGACTCGGGGACTAGCATTGGTGAGCAGTTCTTC.

This sequence joins TRBV29-1 and TRBJ2-3; maybe TRBD1 (6 bases). Germline V gives CDR1 SQVTM, CDR2 ANQGSEA. CDR3 length equals 12 residues. The V end was cut by 5 bases, the J end by 2 bases, with 8 bases between. CDR3 nucleotides: TGCAGCGTTACAGGGATCACAGATACGCAGTATTTT. Residues: CSVTGITDTQYF.